This T cell receptor beta chain emerged from a study of read filtering for tumor transcriptome and immune sequencing. The sample holds many counts of this clonotype. This library used roughly 400 ng RNA and molecular barcoded adaptors spanning alpha/delta and beta/gamma chains. Each CDR3 protein gets one entry after TCRdb re-called the reads with MiXCR. The table lists roughly 61,000 distinct CDR3 sequences, around an eighth of them singletons. Material for sequencing was a population of CD138-negative cells sorted from bone marrow. This clonotype originated in a donor at least 40 years old with multiple myeloma.

The CDR3 reads CASSIRETANTGELFF. The DNA of the CDR3 is TGTGCCAGTAGTATCAGAGAGACAGCGAACACCGGGGAGCTGTTTTTT. The chain is built from TRBV19 and TRBJ2-2; D is possibly TRBD1 (5 bases). Germline V gene lookup returns CDR1 LNHDA and CDR2 SQIVND (reference sequence). Trimming removed 3 bases from V and 0 bases from J, with 11 bases in between. The CDR3 contains 16 residues.